This entry is about one T cell receptor beta chain. Its antigen is currently unknown. Produced via immunoSEQ multiplex PCR; TCRdb's table is partial and in-frame only. In the table there are about 4,600 clones, 80% of which are singletons. This entry comes from a study of STAT5B mutations in CD4+ large granular lymphocyte leukemia. Study at large: Anti-CD4 microbead selection came after CD8+ cell depletion in cryopreserved samples.

Study-wide points: No patients shared main leukemic clonotypes, though approximately 26% appeared at low frequency elsewhere. Top patient clones used TRBV06 genes more often: 8/27 versus 2/35 in controls.

The V gene lost 4 bases and the J gene lost 7 bases, with 19 bases spanning the gap. The germline gives CDR1 MGHRA, CDR2 YSYEKL. The CDR3 is made up of 16 amino acids. The sequence was obtained from a man between 65 and 80 years old with CD4+ T-cell large granular lymphocyte leukemia. Sample: PBMCs. This rearrangement joins TRBV4-1 to TRBJ1-4, with a tentative D call TRBD1 (6 bases). The CDR3 DNA sequence: TGCGCCAGCAGCCGAATACAGGGTCGAGGGGGTGAAAAACTGTTTTTT. Its translation is CASSRIQGRGGEKLFF.